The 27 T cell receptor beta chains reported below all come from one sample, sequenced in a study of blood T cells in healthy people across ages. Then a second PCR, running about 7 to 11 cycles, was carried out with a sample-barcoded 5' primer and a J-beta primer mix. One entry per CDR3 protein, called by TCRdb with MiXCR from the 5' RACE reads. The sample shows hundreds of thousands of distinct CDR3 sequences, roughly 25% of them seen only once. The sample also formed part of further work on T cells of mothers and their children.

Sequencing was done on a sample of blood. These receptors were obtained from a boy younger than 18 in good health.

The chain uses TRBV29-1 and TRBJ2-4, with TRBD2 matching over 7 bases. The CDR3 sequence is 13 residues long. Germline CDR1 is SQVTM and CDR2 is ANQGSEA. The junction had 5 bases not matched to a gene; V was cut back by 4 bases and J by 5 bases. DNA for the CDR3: TGCAGCGTTGTGGGAGGGGAAGAAAACATTCAGTACTTC. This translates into CSVVGGEENIQYF. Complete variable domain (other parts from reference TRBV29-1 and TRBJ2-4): SAVISQKPSRDICQRGTSLTIQCQVDSQVTMMFWYRQQPGQSLTLIATANQGSEATYESGFVIDKFPISRPNLTFSTLTVSNMSPEDSSIYLCSVVGGEENIQYFGAGTRLSVL.

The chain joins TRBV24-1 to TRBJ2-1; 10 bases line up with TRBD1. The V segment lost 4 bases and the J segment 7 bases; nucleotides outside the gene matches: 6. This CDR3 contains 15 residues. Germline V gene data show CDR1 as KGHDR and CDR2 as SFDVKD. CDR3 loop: CATSEPGTGENEQFF. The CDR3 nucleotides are TGTGCCACCAGTGAACCAGGGACAGGGGAAAATGAGCAGTTCTTC.

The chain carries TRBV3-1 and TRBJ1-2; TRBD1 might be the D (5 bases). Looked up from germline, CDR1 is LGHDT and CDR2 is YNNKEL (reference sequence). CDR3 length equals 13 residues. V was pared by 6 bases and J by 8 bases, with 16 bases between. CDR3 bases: TGTGCCAGCAGTTGGGGACTGGCTAACGGCTACACCTTC. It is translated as CASSWGLANGYTF.

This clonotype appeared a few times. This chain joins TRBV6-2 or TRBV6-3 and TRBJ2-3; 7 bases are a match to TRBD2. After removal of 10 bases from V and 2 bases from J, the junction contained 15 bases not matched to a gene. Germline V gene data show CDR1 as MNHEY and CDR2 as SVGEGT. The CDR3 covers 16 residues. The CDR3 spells CANKASGGNLTDTQYF. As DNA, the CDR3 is TGTGCCAACAAAGCTAGCGGCGGGAACCTCACAGATACGCAGTATTTT.

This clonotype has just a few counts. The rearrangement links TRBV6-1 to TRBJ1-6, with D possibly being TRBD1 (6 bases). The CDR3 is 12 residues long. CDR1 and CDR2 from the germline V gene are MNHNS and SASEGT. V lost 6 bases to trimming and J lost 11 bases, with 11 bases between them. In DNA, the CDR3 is TGTGCCAGCAGGGACAGCCATCCACCCCTCCACTTT. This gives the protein CASRDSHPPLHF.

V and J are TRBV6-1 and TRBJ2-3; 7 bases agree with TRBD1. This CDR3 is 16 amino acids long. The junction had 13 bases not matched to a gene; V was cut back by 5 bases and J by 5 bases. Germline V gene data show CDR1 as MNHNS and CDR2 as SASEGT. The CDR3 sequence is CASSPKTGKVGDTQYF. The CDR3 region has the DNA TGTGCCAGCAGTCCTAAGACAGGGAAAGTGGGAGATACGCAGTATTTT.

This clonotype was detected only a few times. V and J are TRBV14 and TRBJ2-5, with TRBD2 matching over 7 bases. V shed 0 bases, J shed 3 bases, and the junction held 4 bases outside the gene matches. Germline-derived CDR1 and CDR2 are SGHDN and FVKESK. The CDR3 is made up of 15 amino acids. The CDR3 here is CASSQENGREETQYF. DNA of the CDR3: TGTGCCAGCAGCCAAGAAAATGGGAGGGAAGAGACCCAGTACTTC.

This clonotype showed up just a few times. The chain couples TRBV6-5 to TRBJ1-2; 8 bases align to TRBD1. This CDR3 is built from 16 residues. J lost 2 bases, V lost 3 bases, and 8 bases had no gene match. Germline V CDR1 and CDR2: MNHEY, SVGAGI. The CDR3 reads CASSYPEAGGNYGYTF. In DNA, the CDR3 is TGTGCCAGCAGTTATCCTGAGGCAGGGGGCAACTATGGCTACACCTTC.

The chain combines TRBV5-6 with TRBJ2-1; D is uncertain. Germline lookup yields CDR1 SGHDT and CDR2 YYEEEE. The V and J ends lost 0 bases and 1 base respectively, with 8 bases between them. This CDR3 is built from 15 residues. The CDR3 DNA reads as TGTGCCAGCAGCTTGGTGTACAATTCCTACAATGAGCAGTTCTTC. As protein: CASSLVYNSYNEQFF.

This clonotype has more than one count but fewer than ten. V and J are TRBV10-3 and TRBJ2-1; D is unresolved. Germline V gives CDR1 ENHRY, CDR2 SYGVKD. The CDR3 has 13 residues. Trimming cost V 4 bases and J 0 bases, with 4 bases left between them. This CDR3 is CAISGVSYNEQFF. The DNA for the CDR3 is TGTGCCATCAGTGGCGTCTCCTACAATGAGCAGTTCTTC.

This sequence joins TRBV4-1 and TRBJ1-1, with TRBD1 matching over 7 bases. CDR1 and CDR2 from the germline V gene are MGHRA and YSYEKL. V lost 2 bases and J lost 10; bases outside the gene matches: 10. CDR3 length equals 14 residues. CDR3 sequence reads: CASSQLTGFDVAFF. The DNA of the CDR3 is TGCGCCAGCAGCCAACTGACAGGGTTTGATGTAGCTTTCTTT.

CDR3 amino acids: CASKPSPGMYEQFF. The CDR3 DNA reads TGCGCCAGCAAACCCTCCCCGGGAATGTATGAGCAGTTCTTC. The V gene is TRBV5-1, the J gene TRBJ2-5, with D perhaps TRBD2 (5 bases). TRBJ2-1 explains the end of the DNA better; the J call may be wrong. CDR1 is SGHRS, CDR2 YFSETQ, per germline. This CDR3 region has 14 residues.

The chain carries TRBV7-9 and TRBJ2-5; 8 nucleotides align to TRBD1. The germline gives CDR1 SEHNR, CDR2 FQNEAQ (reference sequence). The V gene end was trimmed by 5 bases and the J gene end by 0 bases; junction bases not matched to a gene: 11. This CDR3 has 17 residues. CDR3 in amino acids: CASSPIGADRDQETQYF. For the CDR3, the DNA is TGTGCCAGCAGCCCAATCGGGGCGGACAGGGACCAAGAGACCCAGTACTTC.

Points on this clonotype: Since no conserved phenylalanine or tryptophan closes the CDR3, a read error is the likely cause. The CDR3 DNA reads as TGTGCCAGCAGTTTTTGGAAGGGGAACTCCTACGAGCAGTACCTC. It codes for CASSFWKGNSYEQYL. J is TRBJ2-7 and V is TRBV12-3 or TRBV12-4; D possibly corresponds to TRBD1 (5 bases). The CDR3 length is 15 residues. V lost 3 bases, J lost 0 bases, and 12 bases lay in between.

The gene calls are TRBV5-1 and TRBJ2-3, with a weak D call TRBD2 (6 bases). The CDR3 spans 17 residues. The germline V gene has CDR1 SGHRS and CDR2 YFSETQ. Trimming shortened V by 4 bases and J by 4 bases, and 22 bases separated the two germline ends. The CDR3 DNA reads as TGCGCCAGCAGCCTGGGGGTAGCGGACTATGGCGCAGATACGCAGTATTTT. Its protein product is CASSLGVADYGADTQYF.

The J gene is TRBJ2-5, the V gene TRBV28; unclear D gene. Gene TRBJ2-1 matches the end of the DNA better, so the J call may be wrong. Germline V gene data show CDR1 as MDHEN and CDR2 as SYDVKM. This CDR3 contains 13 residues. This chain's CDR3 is CASSSTKYNEQFF. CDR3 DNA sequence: TGTGCCAGCAGTTCGACAAAATACAATGAGCAGTTCTTC.

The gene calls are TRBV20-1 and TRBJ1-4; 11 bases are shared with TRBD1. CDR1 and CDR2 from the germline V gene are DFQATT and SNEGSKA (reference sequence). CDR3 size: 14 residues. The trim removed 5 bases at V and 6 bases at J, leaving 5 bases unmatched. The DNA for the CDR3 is TGCAGTGCTGGAGGACAGGGGGCATATGAAAAACTGTTTTTT. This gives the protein CSAGGQGAYEKLFF.

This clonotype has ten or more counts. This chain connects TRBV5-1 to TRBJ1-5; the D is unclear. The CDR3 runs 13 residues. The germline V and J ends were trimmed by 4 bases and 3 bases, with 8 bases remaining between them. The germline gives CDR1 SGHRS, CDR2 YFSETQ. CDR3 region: CASSQTPNQPQHF. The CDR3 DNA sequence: TGCGCCAGCAGCCAGACACCCAATCAGCCCCAGCATTTT.

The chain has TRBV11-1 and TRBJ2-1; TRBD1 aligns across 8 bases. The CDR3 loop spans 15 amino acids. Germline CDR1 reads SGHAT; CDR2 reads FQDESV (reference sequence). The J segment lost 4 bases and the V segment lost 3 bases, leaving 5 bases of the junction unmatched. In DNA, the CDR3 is TGTGCCAGCAGCTTCGTCAGGGGGCTTTACAATGAGCAGTTCTTC. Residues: CASSFVRGLYNEQFF.

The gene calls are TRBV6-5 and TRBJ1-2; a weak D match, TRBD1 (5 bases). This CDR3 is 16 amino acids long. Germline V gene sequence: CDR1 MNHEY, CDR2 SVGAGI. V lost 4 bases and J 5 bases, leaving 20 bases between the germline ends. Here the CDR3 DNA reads TGTGCCAGCAGTTCCGACTATACCGGGACCGATTATGGCTACACCTTC. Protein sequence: CASSSDYTGTDYGYTF.

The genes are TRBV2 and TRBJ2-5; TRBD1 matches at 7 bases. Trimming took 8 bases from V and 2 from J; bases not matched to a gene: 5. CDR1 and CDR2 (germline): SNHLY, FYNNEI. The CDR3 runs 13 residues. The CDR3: CASGGQLQETQYF. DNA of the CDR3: TGTGCCAGCGGGGGACAGTTACAAGAGACCCAGTACTTC.

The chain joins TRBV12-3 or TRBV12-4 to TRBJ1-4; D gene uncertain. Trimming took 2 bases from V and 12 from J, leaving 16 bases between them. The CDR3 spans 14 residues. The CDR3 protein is CASSLTGVISELFF. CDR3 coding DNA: TGTGCCAGCAGTTTAACTGGAGTGATTTCGGAACTGTTTTTT.

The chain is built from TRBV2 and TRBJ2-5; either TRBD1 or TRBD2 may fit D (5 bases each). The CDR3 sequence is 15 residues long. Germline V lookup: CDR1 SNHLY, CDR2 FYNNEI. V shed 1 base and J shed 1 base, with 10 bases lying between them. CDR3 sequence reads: CASSEGSGSQETQYF. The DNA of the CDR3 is TGTGCCAGCAGTGAAGGGTCAGGGAGCCAAGAGACCCAGTACTTC.

In DNA, the CDR3 is TGTGCCAGCCGCGACAGGGCCGGATTTACCGGGGAGCTGTTTTTT. It is translated as CASRDRAGFTGELFF. The chain carries TRBV27 and TRBJ2-2; 7 nucleotides agree with TRBD1. Germline CDR1 reads MNHEY; CDR2 reads SMNVEV (reference sequence). CDR3 size: 15 residues. J lost 5 bases, V lost 8 bases, and 11 bases had no gene match.

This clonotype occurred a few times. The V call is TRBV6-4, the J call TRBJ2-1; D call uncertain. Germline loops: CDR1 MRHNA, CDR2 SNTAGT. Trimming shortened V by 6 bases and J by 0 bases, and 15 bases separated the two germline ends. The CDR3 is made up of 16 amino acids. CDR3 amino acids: CASSEMGTASYNEQFF. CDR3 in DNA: TGTGCCAGCAGCGAAATGGGTACAGCCTCCTACAATGAGCAGTTCTTC.

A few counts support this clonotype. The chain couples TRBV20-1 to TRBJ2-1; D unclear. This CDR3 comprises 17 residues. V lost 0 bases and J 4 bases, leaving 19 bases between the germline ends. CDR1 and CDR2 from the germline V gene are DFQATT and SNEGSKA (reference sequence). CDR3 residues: CSARDMMSFYKYNEQFF. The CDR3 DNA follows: TGCAGTGCTAGAGATATGATGAGTTTCTACAAATACAATGAGCAGTTCTTC.

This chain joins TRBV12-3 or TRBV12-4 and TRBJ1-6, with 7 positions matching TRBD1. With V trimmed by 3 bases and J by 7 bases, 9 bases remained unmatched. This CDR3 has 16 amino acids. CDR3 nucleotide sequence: TGTGCCAGCAGTTTGAAGGGGGCAGGGAGAAATTCACCCCTCCACTTT. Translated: CASSLKGAGRNSPLHF.